The present entry profiles one T cell receptor (beta chain) with its context. Germline V gives CDR1 SEHNR, CDR2 FQNEAQ (reference sequence). There are 14 residues in the CDR3. Losses at the gene ends were 5 bases for V and 4 bases for J; bases not matched to a gene: 6. This entry comes from a study of PD-L1 blockade in urothelial cancer. Sequencing was performed with immunoSEQ multiplex PCR; in TCRdb, only in-frame clones are kept and a portion is missing. The sample includes about 51,000 clones, about 86% of them seen just once. The starting material was PBMCs, obtained around atezolizumab (anti-PD-L1) treatment. This chain uses TRBV7-9 with TRBJ1-1; TRBD1 matches 8 bases. This TCR was sampled from a man between 60 and 75 years old with urothelial cancer. The CDR3 reads CASSPRQGSTEAFF. In DNA form, the CDR3 reads TGTGCCAGCAGCCCCCGACAGGGGAGCACTGAAGCTTTCTTT.